This T cell receptor (beta chain) was retrieved from a study of beta chain features in type 1 diabetes. Study findings and constraints: Researchers report that Type 1 diabetes patients had moderately but significantly shorter TCRB CDR3s across all four CD4+ subsets. Among patients, naive, central memory and Treg TCRB repertoires appeared more similar than among healthy donors. The VDJ junctions of type 1 diabetes patients carried fewer insertions and more deletions.

The CDR3 totals 16 residues. Trimming took 1 base from V and 1 from J, leaving 14 bases between them. The germline CDR1 and CDR2 sequences are SGHAT and FQNNGV. The authors reverse transcribed all of the isolated RNA, so sequencing captured expressed TCRB transcripts. TCRdb's copy holds only in-frame clones and misses some; the assay was immunoSEQ multiplex PCR. The data show 150,000 or so clones, around 63% seen once. CD45RO/CCR7/CD25/CD127/CD95/CD27 sorting isolated CD4+ naive, central memory, regulatory and stem cell-like memory cells. As concerns this clone: Antigen unknown.

This TCR was recovered from a man aged 25 to 40 with type 1 diabetes. The J gene is TRBJ2-7, the V gene TRBV11-2; the D gene is possibly TRBD1 (5 bases). Sequenced material: naive CD4+ T cells from blood. The CDR3 DNA is TGTGCCAGCAGCTTAGTATTCCAGGACACGTCCTACGAGCAGTACTTC. It codes for CASSLVFQDTSYEQYF.